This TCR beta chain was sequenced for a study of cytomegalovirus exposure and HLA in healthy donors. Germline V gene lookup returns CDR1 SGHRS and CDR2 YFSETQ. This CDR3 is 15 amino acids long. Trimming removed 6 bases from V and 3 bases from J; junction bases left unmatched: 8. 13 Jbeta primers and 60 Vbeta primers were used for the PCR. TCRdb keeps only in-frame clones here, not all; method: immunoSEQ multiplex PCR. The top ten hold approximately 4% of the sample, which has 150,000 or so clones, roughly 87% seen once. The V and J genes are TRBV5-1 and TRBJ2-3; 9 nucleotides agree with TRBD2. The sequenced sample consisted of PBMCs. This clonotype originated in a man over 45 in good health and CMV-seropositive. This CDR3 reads CASKPTSGATDTQYF. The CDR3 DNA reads TGCGCCAGCAAACCGACTAGCGGCGCTACAGATACGCAGTATTTT.